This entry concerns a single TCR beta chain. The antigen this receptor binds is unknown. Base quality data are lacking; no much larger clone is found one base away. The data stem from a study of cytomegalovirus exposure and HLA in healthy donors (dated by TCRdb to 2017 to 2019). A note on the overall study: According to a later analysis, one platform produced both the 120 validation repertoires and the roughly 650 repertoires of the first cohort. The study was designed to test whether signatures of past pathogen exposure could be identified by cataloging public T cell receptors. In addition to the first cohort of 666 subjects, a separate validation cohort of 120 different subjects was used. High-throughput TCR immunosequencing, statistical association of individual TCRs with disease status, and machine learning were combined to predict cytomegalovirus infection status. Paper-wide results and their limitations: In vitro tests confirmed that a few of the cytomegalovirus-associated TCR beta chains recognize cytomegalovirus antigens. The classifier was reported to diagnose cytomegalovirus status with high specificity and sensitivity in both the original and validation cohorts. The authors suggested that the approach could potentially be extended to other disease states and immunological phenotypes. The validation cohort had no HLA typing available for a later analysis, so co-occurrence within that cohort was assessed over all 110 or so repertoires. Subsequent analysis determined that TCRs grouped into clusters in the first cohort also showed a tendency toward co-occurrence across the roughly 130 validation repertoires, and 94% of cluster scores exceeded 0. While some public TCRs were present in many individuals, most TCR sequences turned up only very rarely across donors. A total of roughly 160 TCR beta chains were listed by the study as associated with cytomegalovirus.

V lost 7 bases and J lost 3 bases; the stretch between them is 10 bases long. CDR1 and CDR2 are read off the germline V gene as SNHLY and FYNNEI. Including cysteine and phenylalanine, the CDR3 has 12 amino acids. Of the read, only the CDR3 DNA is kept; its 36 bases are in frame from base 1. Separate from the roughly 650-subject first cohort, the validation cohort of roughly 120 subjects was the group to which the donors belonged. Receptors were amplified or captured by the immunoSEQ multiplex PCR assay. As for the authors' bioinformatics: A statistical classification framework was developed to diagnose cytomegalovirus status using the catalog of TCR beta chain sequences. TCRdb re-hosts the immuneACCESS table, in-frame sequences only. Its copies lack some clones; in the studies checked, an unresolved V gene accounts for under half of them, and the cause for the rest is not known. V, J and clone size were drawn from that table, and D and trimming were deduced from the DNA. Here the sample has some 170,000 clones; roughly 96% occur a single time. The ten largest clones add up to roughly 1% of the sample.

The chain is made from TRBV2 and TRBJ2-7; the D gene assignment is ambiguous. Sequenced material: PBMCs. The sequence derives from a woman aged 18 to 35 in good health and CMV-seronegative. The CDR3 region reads CASKESGYEQYF. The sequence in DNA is TGTGCCAGCAAAGAGTCGGGCTACGAGCAGTACTTC.